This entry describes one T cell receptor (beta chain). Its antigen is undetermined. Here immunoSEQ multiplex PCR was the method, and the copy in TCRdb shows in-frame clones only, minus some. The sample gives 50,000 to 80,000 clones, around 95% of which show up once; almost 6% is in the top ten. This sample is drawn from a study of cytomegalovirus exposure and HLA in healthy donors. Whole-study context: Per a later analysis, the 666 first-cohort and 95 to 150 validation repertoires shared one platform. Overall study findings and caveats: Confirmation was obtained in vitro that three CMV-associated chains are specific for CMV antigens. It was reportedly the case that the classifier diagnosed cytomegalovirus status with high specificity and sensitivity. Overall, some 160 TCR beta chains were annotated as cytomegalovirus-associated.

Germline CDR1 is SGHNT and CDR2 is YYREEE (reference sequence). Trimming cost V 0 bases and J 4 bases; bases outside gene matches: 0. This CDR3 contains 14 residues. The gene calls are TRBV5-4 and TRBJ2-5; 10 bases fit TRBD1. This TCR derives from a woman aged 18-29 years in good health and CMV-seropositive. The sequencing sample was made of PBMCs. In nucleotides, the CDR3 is TGTGCCAGCAGCTTGGGGACAGGGGGAGAGACCCAGTACTTC. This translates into CASSLGTGGETQYF.